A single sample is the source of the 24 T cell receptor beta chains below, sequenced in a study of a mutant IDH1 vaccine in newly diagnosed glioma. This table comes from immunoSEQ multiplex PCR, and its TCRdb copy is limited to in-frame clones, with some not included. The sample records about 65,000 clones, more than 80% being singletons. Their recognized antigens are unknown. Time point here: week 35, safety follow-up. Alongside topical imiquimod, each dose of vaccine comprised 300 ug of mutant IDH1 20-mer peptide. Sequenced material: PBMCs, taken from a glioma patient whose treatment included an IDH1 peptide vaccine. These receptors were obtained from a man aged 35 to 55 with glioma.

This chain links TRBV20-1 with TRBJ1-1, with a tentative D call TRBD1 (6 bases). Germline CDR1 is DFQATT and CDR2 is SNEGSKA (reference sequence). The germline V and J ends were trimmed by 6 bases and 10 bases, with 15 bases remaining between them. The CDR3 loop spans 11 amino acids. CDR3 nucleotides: TGCAGTGCCATCCTGGGGGGGCCAGCTTTCTTT. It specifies CSAILGGPAFF.

The CDR3 loop reads CSVEETVKETQYF. CDR3 bases: TGCAGCGTTGAGGAGACAGTTAAAGAGACCCAGTACTTC. The chain is built from TRBV29-1 and TRBJ2-5; maybe TRBD1 (5 bases). The V gene lost 3 bases and the J gene lost 3 bases, with 11 bases spanning the gap. The CDR3 runs 13 residues. Germline V gene sequence: CDR1 SQVTM, CDR2 ANQGSEA.

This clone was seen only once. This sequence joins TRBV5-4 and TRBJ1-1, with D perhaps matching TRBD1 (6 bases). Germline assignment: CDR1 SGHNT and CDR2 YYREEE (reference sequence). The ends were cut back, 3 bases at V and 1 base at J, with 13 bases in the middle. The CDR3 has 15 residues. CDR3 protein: CASSSGTSKNTEAFF. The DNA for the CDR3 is TGTGCCAGCAGCTCAGGGACAAGTAAGAACACTGAAGCTTTCTTT. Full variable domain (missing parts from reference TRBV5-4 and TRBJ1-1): ETGVTQSPTHLIKTRGQQVTLRCSSQSGHNTVSWYQQALGQGPQFIFQYYREEENGRGNFPPRFSGLQFPNYSSELNVNALELDDSALYLCASSSGTSKNTEAFFGQGTRLTVV.

CDR3 sequence (DNA): TGCAGCGCTGGACAGGGGTACAATGAGCAGTTCTTC. It translates to CSAGQGYNEQFF. The V gene is TRBV29-1, the J gene TRBJ2-1; 9 nucleotides line up with TRBD1. Germline V lookup: CDR1 SQVTM, CDR2 ANQGSEA. This CDR3 comprises 12 residues. V trimming: 7 bases; J trimming: 4 bases; junction bases outside the gene matches: 2.

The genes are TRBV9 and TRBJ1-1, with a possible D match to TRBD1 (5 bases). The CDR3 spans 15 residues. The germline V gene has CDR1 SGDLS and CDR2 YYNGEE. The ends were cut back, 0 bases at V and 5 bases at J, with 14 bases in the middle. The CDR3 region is CASSVAEGPGTEAFF. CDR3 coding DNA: TGTGCCAGCAGCGTAGCGGAGGGGCCGGGGACTGAAGCTTTCTTT.

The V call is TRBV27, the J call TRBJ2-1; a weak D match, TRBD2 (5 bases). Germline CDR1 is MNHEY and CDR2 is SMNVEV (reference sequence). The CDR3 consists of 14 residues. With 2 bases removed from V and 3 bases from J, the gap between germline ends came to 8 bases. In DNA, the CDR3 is TGTGCCAGCAGTTTAGAGACTAACTACAATGAGCAGTTCTTC. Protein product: CASSLETNYNEQFF.

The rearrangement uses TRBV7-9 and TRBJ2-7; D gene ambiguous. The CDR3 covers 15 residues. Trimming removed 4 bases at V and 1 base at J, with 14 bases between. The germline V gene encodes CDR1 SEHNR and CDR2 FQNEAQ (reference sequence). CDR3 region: CASSSSARSSYEQYF. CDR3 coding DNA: TGTGCCAGCAGCTCTAGTGCGAGAAGTTCCTACGAGCAGTACTTC.

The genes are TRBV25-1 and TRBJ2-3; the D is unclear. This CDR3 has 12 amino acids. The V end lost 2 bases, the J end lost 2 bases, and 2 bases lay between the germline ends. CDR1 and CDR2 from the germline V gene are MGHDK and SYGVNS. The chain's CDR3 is CASSELTDTQYF. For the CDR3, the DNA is TGTGCCAGCAGTGAACTCACAGATACGCAGTATTTT. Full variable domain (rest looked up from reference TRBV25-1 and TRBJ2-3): EADIYQTPRYLVIGTGKKITLECSQTMGHDKMYWYQQDPGMELHLIHYSYGVNSTEKGDLSSESTVSRIRTEHFPLTLESARPSHTSQYLCASSELTDTQYFGPGTRLTVL.

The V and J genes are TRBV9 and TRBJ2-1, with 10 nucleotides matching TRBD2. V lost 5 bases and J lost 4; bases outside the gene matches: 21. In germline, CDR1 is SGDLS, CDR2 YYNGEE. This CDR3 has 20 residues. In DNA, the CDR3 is TGTGCCAGCAGTGATTCTCATACTAGCGGGAATTTACCTAGTTACAATGAGCAGTTCTTC. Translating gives CASSDSHTSGNLPSYNEQFF.

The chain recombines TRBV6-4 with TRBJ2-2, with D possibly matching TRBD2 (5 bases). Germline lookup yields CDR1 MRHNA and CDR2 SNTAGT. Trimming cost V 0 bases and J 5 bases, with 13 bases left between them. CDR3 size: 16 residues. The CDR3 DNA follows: TGTGCCAGCAGTGACTCGGGCCTAGCAGCTACCGGGGAGCTGTTTTTT. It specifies CASSDSGLAATGELFF.

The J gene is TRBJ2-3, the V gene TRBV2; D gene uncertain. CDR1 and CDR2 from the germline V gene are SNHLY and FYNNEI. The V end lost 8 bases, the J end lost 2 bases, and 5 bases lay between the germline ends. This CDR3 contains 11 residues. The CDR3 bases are TGTGCCAGCGACCTCACAGATACGCAGTATTTT. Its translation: CASDLTDTQYF.

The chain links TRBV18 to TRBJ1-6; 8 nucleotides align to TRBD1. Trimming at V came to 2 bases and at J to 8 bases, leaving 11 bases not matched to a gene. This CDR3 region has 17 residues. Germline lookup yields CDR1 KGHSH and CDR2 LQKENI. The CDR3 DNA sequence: TGTGCCAGCTCACCATTGGCAGGGGGCAGGGGCGATTCACCCCTCCACTTT. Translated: CASSPLAGGRGDSPLHF.

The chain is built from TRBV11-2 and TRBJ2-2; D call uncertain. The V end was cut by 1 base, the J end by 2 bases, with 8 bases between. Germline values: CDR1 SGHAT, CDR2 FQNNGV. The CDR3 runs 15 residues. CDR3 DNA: TGTGCCAGCAGCTTAGTTCTTACAAACACCGGGGAGCTGTTTTTT. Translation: CASSLVLTNTGELFF.

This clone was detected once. The CDR3 loop reads CASSLGAGQETQYF. The CDR3 DNA reads TGTGCCAGCAGCTTGGGGGCAGGACAAGAGACCCAGTACTTC. The chain recombines TRBV5-4 with TRBJ2-5; no clear D. Germline V gives CDR1 SGHNT, CDR2 YYREEE (reference sequence). V was clipped by 0 bases and J by 2 bases, with 8 bases between them. CDR3 size: 14 residues.

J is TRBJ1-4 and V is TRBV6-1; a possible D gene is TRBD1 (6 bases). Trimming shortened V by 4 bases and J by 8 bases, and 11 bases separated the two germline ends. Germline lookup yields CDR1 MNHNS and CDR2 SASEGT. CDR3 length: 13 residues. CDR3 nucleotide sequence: TGTGCCAGCAGTGGGGGGCGGGTCGAAAAACTGTTTTTT. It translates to CASSGGRVEKLFF.

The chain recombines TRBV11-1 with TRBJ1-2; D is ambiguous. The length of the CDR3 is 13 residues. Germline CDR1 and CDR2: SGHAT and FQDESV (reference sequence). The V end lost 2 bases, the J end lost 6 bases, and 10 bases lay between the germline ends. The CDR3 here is CASSLSGFDGYTF. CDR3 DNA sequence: TGTGCCAGCAGCTTAAGTGGGTTCGATGGCTACACCTTC. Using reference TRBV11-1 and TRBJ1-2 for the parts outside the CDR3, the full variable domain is EAEVAQSPRYKITEKSQAVAFWCDPISGHATLYWYRQILGQGPELLVQFQDESVVDDSQLPKDRFSAERLKGVDSTLKIQPAELGDSAMYLCASSLSGFDGYTFGSGTRLTVV.

The CDR3 bases are TGCAGCGTTGGGACAGACATTGAAGCTTTCTTT. Translated, it gives CSVGTDIEAFF. The chain is built from TRBV29-1 and TRBJ1-1, with D possibly being TRBD1 (6 bases). Germline CDR1 reads SQVTM; CDR2 reads ANQGSEA. Trimming took off 4 bases at V and 7 bases at J, with 10 bases between the two ends. This CDR3 is built from 11 residues.

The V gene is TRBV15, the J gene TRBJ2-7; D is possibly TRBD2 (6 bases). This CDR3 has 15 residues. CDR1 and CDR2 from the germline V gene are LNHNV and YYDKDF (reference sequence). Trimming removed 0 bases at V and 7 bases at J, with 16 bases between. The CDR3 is CATSRDWGDKREQYF. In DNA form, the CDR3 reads TGTGCCACCAGCAGAGATTGGGGGGATAAGAGAGAGCAGTACTTC. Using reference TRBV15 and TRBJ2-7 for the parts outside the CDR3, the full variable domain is DAMVIQNPRYQVTQFGKPVTLSCSQTLNHNVMYWYQQKSSQAPKLLFHYYDKDFNNEADTPDNFQSRRPNTSFCFLDIRSPGLGDTAMYLCATSRDWGDKREQYFGPGTRLTVT.

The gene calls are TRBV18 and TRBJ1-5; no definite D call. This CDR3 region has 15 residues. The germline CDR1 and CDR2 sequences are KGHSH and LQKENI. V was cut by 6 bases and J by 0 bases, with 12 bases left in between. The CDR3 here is CASSEGVTSNQPQHF. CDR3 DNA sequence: TGTGCCAGCTCCGAGGGAGTTACTAGCAATCAGCCCCAGCATTTT. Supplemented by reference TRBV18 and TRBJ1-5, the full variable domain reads NAGVMQNPRHLVRRRGQEARLRCSPMKGHSHVYWYRQLPEEGLKFMVYLQKENIIDESGMPKERFSAEFPKEGPSILRIQQVVRGDSAAYFCASSEGVTSNQPQHFGDGTRLSIL.

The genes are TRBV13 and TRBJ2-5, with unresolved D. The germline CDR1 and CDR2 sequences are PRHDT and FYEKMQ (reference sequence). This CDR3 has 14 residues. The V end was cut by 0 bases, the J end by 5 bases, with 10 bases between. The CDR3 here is CASSLGSAGETQYF. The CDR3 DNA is TGTGCCAGCAGCTTAGGGTCCGCTGGGGAGACCCAGTACTTC.

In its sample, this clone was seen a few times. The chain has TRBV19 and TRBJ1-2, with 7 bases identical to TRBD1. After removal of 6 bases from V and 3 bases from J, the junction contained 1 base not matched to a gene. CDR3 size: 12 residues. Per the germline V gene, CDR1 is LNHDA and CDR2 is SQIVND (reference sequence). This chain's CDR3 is CASSDRDYGYTF. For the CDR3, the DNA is TGTGCCAGTAGCGACAGGGACTATGGCTACACCTTC.

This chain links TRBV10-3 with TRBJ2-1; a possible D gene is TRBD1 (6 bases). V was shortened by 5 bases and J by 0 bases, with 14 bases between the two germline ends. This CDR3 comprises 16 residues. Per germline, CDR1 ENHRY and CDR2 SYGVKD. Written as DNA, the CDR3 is TGTGCCATCAGTCTGCGACAGGATAGCTCCTACAATGAGCAGTTCTTC. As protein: CAISLRQDSSYNEQFF.

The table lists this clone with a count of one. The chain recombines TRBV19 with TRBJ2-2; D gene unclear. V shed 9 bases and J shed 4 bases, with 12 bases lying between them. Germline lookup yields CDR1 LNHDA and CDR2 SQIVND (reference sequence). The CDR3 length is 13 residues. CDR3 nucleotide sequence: TGTGCCAGCCGACACCTACCCACCGGGGAGCTGTTTTTT. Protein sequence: CASRHLPTGELFF.

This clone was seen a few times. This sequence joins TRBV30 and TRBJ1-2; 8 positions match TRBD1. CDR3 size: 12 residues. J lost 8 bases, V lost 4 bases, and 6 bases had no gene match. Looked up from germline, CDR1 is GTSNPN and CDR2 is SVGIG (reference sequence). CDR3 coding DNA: TGTGCCTGGATCACAGGGGGTCAGGGCTACACCTTC. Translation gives CAWITGGQGYTF. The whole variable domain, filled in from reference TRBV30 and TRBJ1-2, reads SQTIHQWPATLVQPVGSPLSLECTVEGTSNPNLYWYRQAAGRGLQLLFYSVGIGQISSEVPQNLSASRPQDRQFILSSKKLLLSDSGFYLCAWITGGQGYTFGSGTRLTVV.